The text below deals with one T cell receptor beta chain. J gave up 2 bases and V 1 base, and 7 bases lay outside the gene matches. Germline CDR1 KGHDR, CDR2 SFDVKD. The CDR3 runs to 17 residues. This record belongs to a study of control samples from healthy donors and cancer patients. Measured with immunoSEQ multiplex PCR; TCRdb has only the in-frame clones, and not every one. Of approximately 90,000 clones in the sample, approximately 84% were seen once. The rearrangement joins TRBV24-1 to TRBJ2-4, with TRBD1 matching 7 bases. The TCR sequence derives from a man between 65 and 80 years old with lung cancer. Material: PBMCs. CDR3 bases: TGTGCCACCAGTGATTTTACAGGGGACGGGTCCAAAAACATTCAGTACTTC. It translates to CATSDFTGDGSKNIQYF.